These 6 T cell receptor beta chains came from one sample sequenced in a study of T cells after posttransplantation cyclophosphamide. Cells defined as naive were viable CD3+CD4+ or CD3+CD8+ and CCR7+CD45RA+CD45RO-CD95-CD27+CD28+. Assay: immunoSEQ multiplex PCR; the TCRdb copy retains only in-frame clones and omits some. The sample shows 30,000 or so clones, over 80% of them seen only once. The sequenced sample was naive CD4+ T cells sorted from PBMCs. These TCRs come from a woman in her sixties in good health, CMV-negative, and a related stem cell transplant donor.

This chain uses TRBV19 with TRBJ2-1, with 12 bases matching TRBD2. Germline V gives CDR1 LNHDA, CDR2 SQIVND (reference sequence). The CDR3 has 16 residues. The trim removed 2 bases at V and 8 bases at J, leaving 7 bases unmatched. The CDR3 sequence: CASSIFLAGGRDEQFF. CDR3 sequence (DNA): TGTGCCAGTAGTATATTTCTAGCGGGGGGGAGGGATGAGCAGTTCTTC.

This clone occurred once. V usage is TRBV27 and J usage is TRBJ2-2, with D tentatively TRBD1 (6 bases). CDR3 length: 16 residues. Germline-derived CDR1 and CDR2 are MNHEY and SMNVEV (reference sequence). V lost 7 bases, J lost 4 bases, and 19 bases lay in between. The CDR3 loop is CASKQGWQGTTGELFF. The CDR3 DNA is TGTGCCAGCAAACAAGGGTGGCAGGGGACCACCGGGGAGCTGTTTTTT.

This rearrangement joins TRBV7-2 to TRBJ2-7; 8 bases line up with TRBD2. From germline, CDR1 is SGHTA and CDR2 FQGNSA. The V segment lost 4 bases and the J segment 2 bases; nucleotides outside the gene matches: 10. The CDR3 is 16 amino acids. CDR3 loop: CASSWMGGGSTYEQYF. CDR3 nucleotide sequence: TGTGCCAGCAGCTGGATGGGCGGGGGGTCAACCTACGAGCAGTACTTC.

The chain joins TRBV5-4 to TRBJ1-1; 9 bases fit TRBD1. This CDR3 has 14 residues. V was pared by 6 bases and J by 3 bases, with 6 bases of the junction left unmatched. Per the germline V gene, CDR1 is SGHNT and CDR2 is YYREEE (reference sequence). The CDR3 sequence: CASTPDRGDTEAFF. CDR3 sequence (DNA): TGTGCCAGCACCCCAGACAGGGGGGACACTGAAGCTTTCTTT.

This CDR3 reads CASSIPPGQGSLSGNTIYF. The CDR3 DNA is TGTGCCAGCAGCATTCCCCCGGGACAGGGGAGTTTATCTGGAAACACCATATATTTT. The chain links TRBV5-4 to TRBJ1-3; 10 positions agree with TRBD1. Germline V gives CDR1 SGHNT, CDR2 YYREEE (reference sequence). The CDR3 runs 19 residues. V lost 4 bases to trimming and J lost 1 base; unmatched junction nucleotides: 14.

CDR3 DNA: TGCGCCACCTCTCCGGGGAGCTCCTACAATGAGCAGTTCTTC. Its protein product is CATSPGSSYNEQFF. The rearrangement links TRBV5-1 to TRBJ2-1; possibly TRBD2 for D (5 bases). Germline V gene data show CDR1 as SGHRS and CDR2 as YFSETQ. Trimming cost V 9 bases and J 0 bases, with 13 bases left between them. This CDR3 contains 14 residues.